The entry below describes one TCR beta chain. The data stem from a study of glioma-infiltrating T cells after dendritic cell vaccination. Germline values: CDR1 SGHRS, CDR2 YFSETQ. The CDR3 totals 15 residues. The germline V and J ends were trimmed by 6 bases and 1 base, with 16 bases remaining between them. Time point here: after dendritic cell vaccination, including at tumor progression/relapse. This table comes from immunoSEQ multiplex PCR, and its TCRdb copy is limited to in-frame clones, with some not included. This table holds 50,000 to 70,000 clones, approximately 83% found once. The chain uses TRBV5-1 and TRBJ1-1, with D maybe TRBD1 (5 bases). This TCR was recovered from a human donor with glioblastoma. The material sequenced was blood, taken after dendritic cell vaccination. CDR3 in amino acids: CASTRVGGENTEAFF. The CDR3 DNA is TGCGCCAGCACCCGCGTGGGAGGGGAGAACACTGAAGCTTTCTTT.